The entry below gives a single T cell receptor beta chain sequence along with its context. Its specific antigen is unknown. Nothing much larger sits one base from this clone, and base qualities are not available. The data are from a study of T-cell reconstitution after alpha-beta-depleted transplantation in children listed by TCRdb under 2016. About the study as a whole: Using TCR repertoire profiling, the study quantitatively followed how T-cell immune reconstitution unfolded in children after TCRalphabeta/CD19-depleted allogeneic hematopoietic cell transplantation.

The treatment or condition label, read with the paper, signifies: allogeneic hematopoietic cell transplantation with graft depleted of TCRalphabeta T cells and CD19 B cells. The transplant recipients were children given TCRalphabeta/CD19-depleted allogeneic hematopoietic cell grafts. Unmatched junction bases come to 2, with V trimmed by 1 base and J by 4 bases. The CDR1 and CDR2 encoded by the germline V gene are SGHRS and YFSETQ. The CDR3 holds 15 amino acids from the cysteine to the phenylalanine. The read is trimmed to its CDR3 DNA, 45 bases read in frame from base 1. The library was obtained by PCR. The sequencing machine was an Illumina HiSeq 2500. TCR library preparation used molecular barcoding, with unique molecular identifiers applied to normalize quantification of the TCRbeta repertoire. The raw public data were reprocessed by TCRdb itself: fastp quality trimming at Q25, MiXCR clonotype calling, in-frame beta chains only. Under each unique CDR3 protein, matching rows form one entry showing the most common genes and DNA. The sample data list 610,000 or so distinct CDR3 sequences, and roughly 27% of these were observed just once. The top ten constitute about 35% of the sample.

Findings and caveats that apply to the study as a whole: In some patients, the high TCRbeta diversity seen at day 60 was put down to recipient T cells and intrathymic progenitors that had survived conditioning. The apparently early alphabetaT-cell count recovery about two months after transplant was reportedly dependent on only several hundred rapidly expanded clones derived from non-depleted graft cells. Over subsequent months, a decline in hyperexpanded clone frequencies was noted, and after one year, T-cell counts and TCRbeta diversity were mostly ascribed to newly produced T cells.

The sequence was obtained from a boy younger than two with Wiskott-Aldrich syndrome, due to receive a stem cell transplant. The sequenced sample was PBMCs, obtained before TCRalphabeta/CD19-depleted stem cell transplant. The chain employs TRBV5-1 and TRBJ2-3, and 11 junction bases match TRBD2. The nucleotides read TGCGCCAGCAGCTTGACTAGCGGGAGTTCAGATACGCAGTATTTT. This is translated as CASSLTSGSSDTQYF. When the CDR3 is completed using the reference TRBV5-1 and TRBJ2-3 genes on either side, the full variable domain is KAGVTQTPRYLIKTRGQQVTLSCSPISGHRSVSWYQQTPGQGLQFLFEYFSETQRNKGNFPGRFSGRQFSNSRSEMNVSTLELGDSALYLCASSLTSGSSDTQYFGPGTRLTVL.